In this sample, the clone carrying this T cell receptor beta chain turned up many times. As yet, its antigen is unknown. This record comes from a study of T cells after yellow fever vaccination. Whole-study findings and limits: Contamination by abundant bulk-population clonotypes could be present in FACS-sorted repertoires. Of the clonotypes, a small share occurred in both CD4 and CD8 compartments. Peaking faster, on day 5 versus 15, the secondary response was nonetheless weaker.

The length of the CDR3 is 14 residues. V gave up 7 bases and J gave up 0 bases; unmatched junction bases: 2. Germline-derived CDR1 and CDR2 are MGHDK and SYGVNS. Making TCR cDNA involved 5'RACE template switching, which added UMIs and a universal primer site. From the 5' RACE reads, TCRdb called clonotypes with MiXCR, one entry per CDR3 protein. The data show just over 300,000 distinct CDR3 sequences, roughly 3.5% seen once. The receptor's source is a man between 18 and 29 years old who received the YFV17D yellow fever vaccine. This specimen consisted of PBMCs, obtained on the day of the yellow fever booster vaccination. The chain joins TRBV25-1 to TRBJ2-1; 8 bases are shared with TRBD1. The CDR3 loop is CASTTGGSYNEQFF. The DNA for the CDR3 is TGTGCCAGCACTACAGGGGGCTCCTACAATGAGCAGTTCTTC.